This TCR beta chain was captured in a study of Ad26.COV2.S vaccination and SARS-CoV-2 variants. Study-wide background: Recipients of Ad26.COV2.S got it intramuscularly, once or twice 56 days apart. Study-wide points: It was vaccine recipients, not placebo recipients, who had the higher spike-specific TCR breadth.

CDR3 length: 15 residues. V lost 1 base and J lost 1; bases outside the gene matches: 4. Germline loops: CDR1 GTSNPN, CDR2 SVGIG (reference sequence). Treatment here: approximately 18 received Ad26.COV2.S at low or high dose, single or two shots; five or six received placebo; per-sample allocation not given. All samples were drawn on day 63, counting from the first vaccine or placebo injection. About this clone itself: Its antigen is undetermined.

Only in-frame clones appear in the TCRdb table, and some are missing; sequencing was by immunoSEQ multiplex PCR. Here the sample spans approximately 420,000 clones, 85% to 90% being singletons. This receptor was obtained from a person aged 18-65 years who received the Ad26.COV2.S COVID-19 vaccine or a placebo. The sequencing here drew on peripheral blood, taken in a trial of Ad26.COV2.S vaccine versus placebo. The J gene is TRBJ2-3, the V gene TRBV30, with 8 bases aligning to TRBD2. CDR3 in amino acids: CAWSALAGGTDTQYF. The CDR3 region has the DNA TGTGCCTGGAGTGCCCTAGCGGGCGGCACAGATACGCAGTATTTT.